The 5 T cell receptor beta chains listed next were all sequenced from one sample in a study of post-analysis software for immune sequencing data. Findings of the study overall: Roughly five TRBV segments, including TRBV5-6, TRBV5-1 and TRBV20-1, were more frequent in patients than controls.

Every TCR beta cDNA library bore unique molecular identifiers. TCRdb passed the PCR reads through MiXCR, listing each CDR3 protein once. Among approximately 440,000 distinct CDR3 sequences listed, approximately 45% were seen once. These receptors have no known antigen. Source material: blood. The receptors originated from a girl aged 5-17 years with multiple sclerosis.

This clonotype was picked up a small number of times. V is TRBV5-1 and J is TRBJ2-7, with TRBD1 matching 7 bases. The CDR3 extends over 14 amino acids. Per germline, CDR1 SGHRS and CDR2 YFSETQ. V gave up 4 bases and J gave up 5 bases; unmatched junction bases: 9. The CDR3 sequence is CASSLDRIWDEQYF. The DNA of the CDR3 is TGCGCCAGCAGCCTGGACAGGATTTGGGACGAGCAGTACTTC.

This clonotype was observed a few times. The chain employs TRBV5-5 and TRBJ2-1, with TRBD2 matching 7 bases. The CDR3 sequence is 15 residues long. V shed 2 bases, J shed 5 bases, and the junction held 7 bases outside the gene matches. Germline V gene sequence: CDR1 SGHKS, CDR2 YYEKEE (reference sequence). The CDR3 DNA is TGTGCCAGCAGCTTACCAGGACTAGTCCACAATGAGCAGTTCTTC. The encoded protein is CASSLPGLVHNEQFF.

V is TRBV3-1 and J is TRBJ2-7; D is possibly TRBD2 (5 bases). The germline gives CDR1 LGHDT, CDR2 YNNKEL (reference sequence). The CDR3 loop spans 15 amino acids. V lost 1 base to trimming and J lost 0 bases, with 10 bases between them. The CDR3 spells CASSQAQRSSYEQYF. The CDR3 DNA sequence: TGTGCCAGCAGCCAAGCTCAGCGGAGCTCCTACGAGCAGTACTTC.

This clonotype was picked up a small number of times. The CDR3 region has the DNA TGCAGTGCTCGGCCTACCGGCGCAGAGACCCAGTACTTC. It specifies CSARPTGAETQYF. This sequence joins TRBV20-1 and TRBJ2-5; no clear D. In germline, CDR1 is DFQATT, CDR2 SNEGSKA (reference sequence). This CDR3 spans 13 amino acids. Trimming removed 5 bases at V and 4 bases at J, with 14 bases between.

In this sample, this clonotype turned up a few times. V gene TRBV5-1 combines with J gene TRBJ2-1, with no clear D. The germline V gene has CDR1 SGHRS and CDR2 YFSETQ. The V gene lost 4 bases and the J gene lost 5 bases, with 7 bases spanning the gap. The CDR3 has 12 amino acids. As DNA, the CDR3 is TGCGCCAGCAGCACGAGCAACAATGAGCAGTTCTTC. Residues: CASSTSNNEQFF.